These T cell receptor beta chains were read from a single sample in a study of T cell responses to AZD1222 COVID-19 vaccine. Measured with immunoSEQ multiplex PCR; TCRdb has only the in-frame clones, and not every one. The sample comprises about 92,000 clones, around 90% of which are singletons, and around 8.1% rests with the top ten. The starting material was peripheral blood, obtained on day 0 of AZD1222 vaccination. The receptor set was obtained from an adult in good health. The CDR3 runs from the conserved cysteine through the conserved F or W. Fields, in order: J gene, V gene, clone size, D gene, CDR3 DNA, CDR3 protein. The D gene is left open where the match is weak. A clone size is listed for some rows: how often the clone was seen (once, few, many), or a class if it is expanded.

j_call: TRBJ2-7
v_call: TRBV18
clone_size: once
d_call: TRBD1
cdr3_nt: TGTGCCAGCTCACCACGACAGGGGGGTCCCCGCGAGCAGTACTTC
cdr3_aa: CASSPRQGGPREQYF

j_call: TRBJ1-6
v_call: TRBV6-5
clone_size: NA
d_call: NA
cdr3_nt: TGTGCCAGCAGTTACTCGGGGAGCTCCTATAATTCACCCCTCCACTTT
cdr3_aa: CASSYSGSSYNSPLHF

j_call: TRBJ1-6
v_call: TRBV7-9
clone_size: once
d_call: NA
cdr3_nt: TGTGCCAGCAGCTTAGTGGTGCATTCACCCCTCCACTTT
cdr3_aa: CASSLVVHSPLHF

j_call: TRBJ1-1
v_call: TRBV29-1
clone_size: NA
d_call: NA
cdr3_nt: TGCAGCGTTGAAGAGTTCGGGAACACTGAAGCTTTCTTT
cdr3_aa: CSVEEFGNTEAFF

j_call: TRBJ1-5
v_call: TRBV5-4
clone_size: NA
d_call: NA
cdr3_nt: TGTGCCAGCAGCGAGATGGGCAATCAGCCCCAGCATTTT
cdr3_aa: CASSEMGNQPQHF

j_call: TRBJ2-1
v_call: TRBV5-1
clone_size: NA
d_call: TRBD1
cdr3_nt: TGCGCCAGCAGTTCCCAGACAGGGTGGGAGTATGAGCAGTTCTTC
cdr3_aa: CASSSQTGWEYEQFF

j_call: TRBJ2-1
v_call: TRBV11-3
clone_size: once
d_call: NA
cdr3_nt: TGTGCCAGCAGCTTAGGTGGCGGGACGGAGTACAATGAGCAGTTCTTC
cdr3_aa: CASSLGGGTEYNEQFF

j_call: TRBJ2-1
v_call: TRBV28
clone_size: NA
d_call: TRBD2
cdr3_nt: TGTGCCAGCAGTTTATACGCTAGCGGAGGTGGCTCCTACAATGAGCAGTTCTTC
cdr3_aa: CASSLYASGGGSYNEQFF

j_call: TRBJ2-7
v_call: TRBV19
clone_size: NA
d_call: NA
cdr3_nt: TGTGCCAGTAGTAGTCGGGTTACCGAGCAGTACTTC
cdr3_aa: CASSSRVTEQYF

j_call: TRBJ2-1
v_call: TRBV9
clone_size: NA
d_call: NA
cdr3_nt: TGTGCCAGCAGCGGATACGGGAAGCTATACAATGAGCAGTTCTTC
cdr3_aa: CASSGYGKLYNEQFF

j_call: TRBJ1-1
v_call: TRBV29-1
clone_size: NA
d_call: NA
cdr3_nt: TGCAGCGTTGCGGGCTCCAGGGCTGAAGCTTTCTTT
cdr3_aa: CSVAGSRAEAFF

j_call: TRBJ2-5
v_call: TRBV9
clone_size: NA
d_call: TRBD2
cdr3_nt: TGTGCCAGCAGCGTAGCGGGAGGGAAGGGGGAGACCCAGTACTTC
cdr3_aa: CASSVAGGKGETQYF

j_call: TRBJ2-3
v_call: TRBV4-3
clone_size: once
d_call: TRBD2
cdr3_nt: TGCGCCAGCAGCCCGGGGGGGGCTGGAGATACGCAGTATTTT
cdr3_aa: CASSPGGAGDTQYF

j_call: TRBJ2-7
v_call: TRBV4-1
clone_size: NA
d_call: TRBD2
cdr3_nt: TGCGCCAGCAGCCAAACTAGCGGTACCTACGAGCAGTACTTC
cdr3_aa: CASSQTSGTYEQYF

j_call: TRBJ1-6
v_call: TRBV29-1
clone_size: NA
d_call: TRBD1
cdr3_nt: TGCAGCGTTTCCACCGGGACAGCAAATAATTCACCCCTCCACTTT
cdr3_aa: CSVSTGTANNSPLHF

j_call: TRBJ1-5
v_call: TRBV7-2
clone_size: NA
d_call: NA
cdr3_nt: TGTGCCAGCAGCTTGTACAAACGGCCCCAGCATTTT
cdr3_aa: CASSLYKRPQHF

j_call: TRBJ1-4
v_call: TRBV5-1
clone_size: NA
d_call: NA
cdr3_nt: TGCGCCAGCAGCTCGGGACCAAATGAAAAACTGTTTTTT
cdr3_aa: CASSSGPNEKLFF

j_call: TRBJ1-5
v_call: TRBV7-6
clone_size: NA
d_call: NA
cdr3_nt: TGTGCCAGCAGCCCGGACGGGGGCGGTTATCAGCCCCAGCATTTT
cdr3_aa: CASSPDGGGYQPQHF

j_call: TRBJ1-2
v_call: TRBV7-9
clone_size: NA
d_call: NA
cdr3_nt: TGTGCCAGCAGCTCAACGTACGACAGCCGATATGGCTACACCTTC
cdr3_aa: CASSSTYDSRYGYTF

j_call: TRBJ1-3
v_call: TRBV5-6
clone_size: NA
d_call: NA
cdr3_nt: TGTGCCAGCGGACTACTCTCTGGAAACACCATATATTTT
cdr3_aa: CASGLLSGNTIYF

j_call: TRBJ2-1
v_call: TRBV28
clone_size: NA
d_call: NA
cdr3_nt: TGTGCCAGCAGTAAGGGGTATGGTGAGCAGTTCTTC
cdr3_aa: CASSKGYGEQFF

j_call: TRBJ1-5
v_call: TRBV10-3
clone_size: NA
d_call: NA
cdr3_nt: TGTGCCATCAGCTTTGACACCCTTGGGCAGCCCCAGCATTTT
cdr3_aa: CAISFDTLGQPQHF

j_call: TRBJ1-1
v_call: TRBV7-6
clone_size: NA
d_call: NA
cdr3_nt: TGTGCCAGCAGCGCCCTTGGGCCTCGGAACACTGAAGCTTTCTTT
cdr3_aa: CASSALGPRNTEAFF

j_call: TRBJ2-2
v_call: TRBV7-9
clone_size: NA
d_call: TRBD2
cdr3_nt: TGTGCCAGCAGCTTAGTTTCGGGAGGACTGAACACCGGGGAGCTGTTTTTT
cdr3_aa: CASSLVSGGLNTGELFF

j_call: TRBJ1-2
v_call: TRBV7-9
clone_size: NA
d_call: TRBD1
cdr3_nt: TGTGCCAGCAGCCCGGACAGGTTTAACTATGGCTACACCTTC
cdr3_aa: CASSPDRFNYGYTF

j_call: TRBJ2-1
v_call: TRBV11-2
clone_size: NA
d_call: TRBD2
cdr3_nt: TGTGCCAGCAGCTTCGAACCGGGACTAGCGGGAGGAAGTGAGCAGTTCTTC
cdr3_aa: CASSFEPGLAGGSEQFF

j_call: TRBJ1-6
v_call: TRBV7-9
clone_size: NA
d_call: NA
cdr3_nt: TGTGCCAGCAGCCCCCCTCTTGGGGTGGAGGCTTCACCCCTCCACTTT
cdr3_aa: CASSPPLGVEASPLHF

j_call: TRBJ1-3
v_call: TRBV3-1/TRBV3-2
clone_size: NA
d_call: NA
cdr3_nt: TGTGCCAGCAGCCAACGGGAGTCTGGAAACACCATATATTTT
cdr3_aa: CASSQRESGNTIYF

j_call: TRBJ2-7
v_call: TRBV10-2
clone_size: NA
d_call: TRBD2
cdr3_nt: TGCGCCAGCAGTGAATTCCCCTTAGCGGGATCAACCTACGAGCAGTACTTC
cdr3_aa: CASSEFPLAGSTYEQYF

j_call: TRBJ1-2
v_call: TRBV7-9
clone_size: NA
d_call: TRBD1
cdr3_nt: TGTGCCAGCAGCTTAGCCGCCCAGGGGGATGGCTACACCTTC
cdr3_aa: CASSLAAQGDGYTF

j_call: TRBJ2-7
v_call: TRBV30
clone_size: NA
d_call: NA
cdr3_nt: TGTGCCTGGTCTCGGGACCTTACGGCCTACGAGCAGTACTTC
cdr3_aa: CAWSRDLTAYEQYF

j_call: TRBJ2-1
v_call: TRBV15
clone_size: NA
d_call: NA
cdr3_nt: TGTGCCACCAGCAGAGGTGGGTACCAAGGACGGAGGCAGTTCTTC
cdr3_aa: CATSRGGYQGRRQFF

j_call: TRBJ2-5
v_call: TRBV5-4
clone_size: NA
d_call: NA
cdr3_nt: TGTGCCAGCAGGGACAATTCGGGGGCCCAAGAGACCCAGTACTTC
cdr3_aa: CASRDNSGAQETQYF

j_call: TRBJ1-1
v_call: TRBV25-1
clone_size: NA
d_call: NA
cdr3_nt: TGTGCCAGCAGTGAAGTAGGGGAGAACACTGAAGCTTTCTTT
cdr3_aa: CASSEVGENTEAFF

j_call: TRBJ2-7
v_call: TRBV6-2/TRBV6-3
clone_size: NA
d_call: NA
cdr3_nt: TGTGCCAGCAGTACCGGACTCGAGCAGTACTTC
cdr3_aa: CASSTGLEQYF

j_call: TRBJ1-2
v_call: TRBV7-2
clone_size: once
d_call: TRBD1
cdr3_nt: TGTGCCAGCAGCTTAGCCGCAGGGGGCTCTGGCTACACCTTC
cdr3_aa: CASSLAAGGSGYTF

j_call: TRBJ1-5
v_call: TRBV27
clone_size: NA
d_call: NA
cdr3_nt: TGTGCCAGCAGCATAAATAGCAATCAGCCCCAGCATTTT
cdr3_aa: CASSINSNQPQHF

j_call: TRBJ2-3
v_call: TRBV5-8
clone_size: NA
d_call: TRBD1
cdr3_nt: TGTGCCAGCAGCCGACAGGGGGCGGGCACAGATACGCAGTATTTT
cdr3_aa: CASSRQGAGTDTQYF

j_call: TRBJ1-5
v_call: TRBV18
clone_size: NA
d_call: TRBD1
cdr3_nt: TGTGCCAGCTCAGGAGGGGACAGGGGTCAGCCCCAGCATTTT
cdr3_aa: CASSGGDRGQPQHF

j_call: TRBJ2-3
v_call: TRBV27
clone_size: NA
d_call: NA
cdr3_nt: TGTGCCAGCAGCCTCTGGGCTAGCCCAGATACGCAGTATTTT
cdr3_aa: CASSLWASPDTQYF

j_call: TRBJ1-1
v_call: TRBV5-5
clone_size: once
d_call: TRBD1
cdr3_nt: TGTGCCAGCAGCCCCCGGGACAGGGGATTTATTTTGGACACTGAAGCTTTCTTT
cdr3_aa: CASSPRDRGFILDTEAFF

j_call: TRBJ1-2
v_call: TRBV18
clone_size: NA
d_call: TRBD1
cdr3_nt: TGTGCCAGCTCACCACCGTCGGGACAGGGAAACTATGGCTACACCTTC
cdr3_aa: CASSPPSGQGNYGYTF

j_call: TRBJ2-7
v_call: TRBV30
clone_size: NA
d_call: NA
cdr3_nt: TGTGCCTGGAGTGTCCTTTCAGGGGAGTTGGACGAGCAGTACTTC
cdr3_aa: CAWSVLSGELDEQYF

j_call: TRBJ1-5
v_call: TRBV24-1
clone_size: once
d_call: NA
cdr3_nt: TGTGCCACCAGTGATGGGACACACAATCAGCCCCAGCATTTT
cdr3_aa: CATSDGTHNQPQHF

j_call: TRBJ1-1
v_call: TRBV9
clone_size: NA
d_call: NA
cdr3_nt: TGTGCCAGCAGCGTAGATGGGACTGAAGCTTTCTTT
cdr3_aa: CASSVDGTEAFF

j_call: TRBJ1-2
v_call: TRBV5-4
clone_size: NA
d_call: NA
cdr3_nt: TGTGCCAGCAGCTTGAAAGGGTTTAACTATGGCTACACCTTC
cdr3_aa: CASSLKGFNYGYTF

j_call: TRBJ1-2
v_call: TRBV6-2/TRBV6-3
clone_size: NA
d_call: NA
cdr3_nt: TGTGCCAGCAGTTACGATGGAAGGAATGGCTACACCTTC
cdr3_aa: CASSYDGRNGYTF

j_call: TRBJ2-2
v_call: TRBV10-1
clone_size: NA
d_call: TRBD2
cdr3_nt: TGCGCCAGCAGTGCAGCTTCGGGACTAGCGGTAACCGGGGAGCTGTTTTTT
cdr3_aa: CASSAASGLAVTGELFF

j_call: TRBJ2-5
v_call: TRBV24-1
clone_size: once
d_call: NA
cdr3_nt: TGTGCCACCAGTGATTCTAGGGGGGCGGGAGAGACCCAGTACTTC
cdr3_aa: CATSDSRGAGETQYF

j_call: TRBJ1-1
v_call: TRBV4-1
clone_size: NA
d_call: NA
cdr3_nt: TGCGCCAGCAGCCAACCCCGGGGGTTAGAATCTGAAGCTTTCTTT
cdr3_aa: CASSQPRGLESEAFF

j_call: TRBJ1-4
v_call: TRBV28
clone_size: NA
d_call: TRBD1
cdr3_nt: TGTGCCAGCAGGGCACCGGACAGGGGGAGTGAAAAACTGTTTTTT
cdr3_aa: CASRAPDRGSEKLFF

j_call: TRBJ1-5
v_call: TRBV6-2/TRBV6-3
clone_size: NA
d_call: TRBD1
cdr3_nt: TGTGCCAGCAGCTTACAGGGGGCGTGGGGCAATCAGCCCCAGCATTTT
cdr3_aa: CASSLQGAWGNQPQHF